This T cell receptor beta chain was profiled in a study of blood T cell repertoires in COVID-19 (TCRdb year 2020). Regarding the study in general: Collaborator samples came from the United States, Italy and Spain and covered acute and convalescent phases of COVID-19. The prospective study material was composed of cDNA or gDNA derived from T cells, B-cell-depleted T cells, or PBMCs. Subjects who had been exposed to COVID-19, were actively infected with it, or had recovered from it provided the deeply sampled blood TCRbeta repertoires that made up the dataset. The repertoires were released in a freely available public database intended as a resource for research on the immune response to SARS-CoV-2. Samples were obtained from the ongoing ImmuneRACE study (first 160 participants) and from roughly 1,300 subjects provided by 6 global collaborators. A de-identified subject ID, COVID-19 status, age in years and sex were almost always included in the sample metadata. Where HLA class I and class II types were available, the types were taken from metadata supplied by the sample provider, not from assay-based typing.

The germline V gene gives CDR1 as SGHRS and CDR2 as YFSETQ. V is clipped by 0 bases and J by 0 bases, and the sequence between their germline boundaries is 7 bases long. The CDR3 contains 15 residues, cysteine and phenylalanine counted. Of all the DNA, just the CDR3 is kept, 45 bases in frame from base 1. In Seattle, one collaborating source enrolled patients while the infection was active and tracked those patients longitudinally over the course of disease. Whole blood was collected in K2EDTA tubes by collaborating institutions according to the institutions' own protocols. For TCRbeta analysis, collaborator samples were shipped as frozen whole blood, as isolated PBMCs, or as DNA extracted from either sample type. TCRbeta CDR3 regions were amplified from genomic DNA using the immunoSEQ Assay, a bias-controlled multiplex PCR. Processing in the source paper ran as follows. The number of nucleated cells in each sample was estimated by amplification of reference gene primers within the assay. To quantify the absolute abundance of each unique TCRbeta CDR3 rearrangement, sequence reads were collapsed and filtered. For each sample, productive Simpson clonality was calculated by taking the square root of Simpson's diversity index across productive rearrangements. Entries here come from immuneACCESS through TCRdb and include only in-frame sequences with V and J called. Some clones fail to appear in such tables; in the studies checked, an unresolved V gene covers under half of the shortfall, and the cause of the remainder is unknown. Clonal size and the V and J genes are those of that table, whereas D and trimming came from the DNA. Present in this sample are about 480,000 clones, 88% of which were seen just once. 10% to 15% of the sample is taken by the ten largest.

Worth noting for this clone: This receptor's antigen is unknown. No base quality information exists; no much larger clone differs at one position.

What the work shows at the level of the full study, not this receptor alone: The quantity of clinical and demographic metadata differed by source and by participant and was supplied without curation.

This receptor was taken from a woman aged 45 to 65 with COVID-19, enrolled during active disease. The chain is encoded by TRBV5-1 joined to TRBJ2-1; TRBD1 might be the D gene, on 5 matching bases. Material for sequencing was peripheral blood. The nucleotides read TGCGCCAGCAGCTTGGTAGGGGTCTCCTACAATGAGCAGTTCTTC. This is translated as CASSLVGVSYNEQFF.